These 24 T cell receptor beta chains share one sample of origin, sequenced in a study of cytomegalovirus exposure and HLA in healthy donors. Measured with immunoSEQ multiplex PCR; TCRdb has only the in-frame clones, and not every one. The sample comprises some 240,000 clones, more than 75% of which are singletons, and 2% to 2.5% rests with the top ten. Sequencing was performed on PBMCs. The receptors were gathered from a young woman in good health and CMV-seropositive.

The V call is TRBV5-1, the J call TRBJ1-2, with 10 bases lining up with TRBD1. The CDR3 consists of 15 residues. Per the germline V gene, CDR1 is SGHRS and CDR2 is YFSETQ. V trimming: 4 bases; J trimming: 8 bases; junction bases outside the gene matches: 11. This chain's CDR3 is CASSDSGQGTSGYTF. CDR3 nucleotide sequence: TGCGCCAGCAGCGACTCGGGACAGGGGACGAGCGGCTACACCTTC.

This clone was counted a single time. The chain combines TRBV28 with TRBJ1-2, with 7 positions matching TRBD1. CDR1 and CDR2 from the germline V gene are MDHEN and SYDVKM. With 3 bases clipped from V and 6 bases from J, the junction kept 7 bases outside the gene matches. This CDR3 spans 14 amino acids. CDR3 nucleotide sequence: TGTGCCAGCAGTTTCCCCGGGACAGACGATGGCTACACCTTC. Its protein product is CASSFPGTDDGYTF.

The genes are TRBV27 and TRBJ2-1, with 11 bases aligning to TRBD1. Looked up from germline, CDR1 is MNHEY and CDR2 is SMNVEV (reference sequence). J was trimmed by 2 bases and V by 6 bases; bases with no gene match: 3. The CDR3 consists of 15 residues. The CDR3 DNA follows: TGTGCCAGCAGACAGGGACAGGGGGCCTACAATGAGCAGTTCTTC. Encoded protein: CASRQGQGAYNEQFF.

The V and J genes are TRBV6-4 and TRBJ2-5; the match to TRBD2 covers 11 bases. The CDR3 consists of 15 residues. With 5 bases clipped from V and 0 bases from J, the junction kept 2 bases outside the gene matches. Germline values: CDR1 MRHNA, CDR2 SNTAGT. The CDR3 loop reads CASSPGLADQETQYF. The CDR3 DNA sequence: TGTGCCAGCAGTCCGGGACTAGCGGACCAAGAGACCCAGTACTTC.

The chain links TRBV5-6 to TRBJ2-1; the D is unclear. In germline, CDR1 is SGHDT, CDR2 YYEEEE. CDR3 size: 11 residues. Deletions cut 0 bases from V and 13 bases from J, with 8 bases between. In DNA form, the CDR3 reads TGTGCCAGCAGCTTGGGACGGGTACAGTTCTTC. This encodes CASSLGRVQFF.

CDR3 in amino acids: CSVDDGRFDIEAFF. The CDR3 DNA sequence: TGCAGCGTTGACGACGGGAGGTTTGATATTGAAGCTTTCTTT. The chain is built from TRBV29-1 and TRBJ1-1; D uncertain. In germline, CDR1 is SQVTM, CDR2 ANQGSEA. The CDR3 consists of 14 residues. Trimming removed 3 bases from V and 7 bases from J, with 18 bases in between.

The CDR3 DNA sequence: TGTGCCAGCTCACCACGTGCAGGGCGCAATCAGCCCCAGCATTTT. Translation: CASSPRAGRNQPQHF. This sequence joins TRBV18 and TRBJ1-5; a possible D gene is TRBD1 (5 bases). The CDR3 spans 15 residues. Trimming took off 1 base at V and 2 bases at J, with 9 bases between the two ends. Germline V gene lookup returns CDR1 KGHSH and CDR2 LQKENI.

This chain connects TRBV7-2 to TRBJ1-2, with a weak D call TRBD1 (6 bases). V was clipped by 2 bases and J by 3 bases, with 10 bases between them. The CDR3 contains 14 residues. Germline V CDR1 and CDR2: SGHTA, FQGNSA. The CDR3 DNA reads as TGTGCCAGCAGCTTACGTCCAGGGGACTATGGCTACACCTTC. Its protein is CASSLRPGDYGYTF.

This chain connects TRBV2 to TRBJ1-1, with 7 bases matching TRBD1. This CDR3 spans 15 amino acids. Germline V gene sequence: CDR1 SNHLY, CDR2 FYNNEI. V gave up 6 bases and J gave up 6 bases; unmatched junction bases: 13. The chain's CDR3 is CASRAQDRVTPEAFF. The DNA for the CDR3 is TGTGCCAGCAGGGCACAAGACAGGGTAACCCCTGAAGCTTTCTTT.

This chain uses TRBV5-1 with TRBJ2-5, with 7 bases fitting TRBD1. Germline V gene data show CDR1 as SGHRS and CDR2 as YFSETQ. This CDR3 spans 15 amino acids. With 6 bases clipped from V and 3 bases from J, the junction kept 11 bases outside the gene matches. CDR3 residues: CASTSGDSKKETQYF. For the CDR3, the DNA is TGCGCCAGCACATCCGGGGACAGTAAAAAAGAGACCCAGTACTTC.

The J gene is TRBJ2-7, the V gene TRBV19; D is possibly TRBD2 (5 bases). The germline V gene has CDR1 LNHDA and CDR2 SQIVND (reference sequence). V dropped 5 bases and J dropped 0 bases, with 14 bases sitting between them. The CDR3 sequence is 15 residues long. The CDR3: CASSGSGSPSYEQYF. The CDR3 bases are TGTGCCAGTAGTGGAAGCGGCAGTCCCTCCTACGAGCAGTACTTC.

The genes are TRBV30 and TRBJ2-7; TRBD2 matches 15 bases. The CDR3 consists of 12 residues. V trimming: 8 bases; J trimming: 6 bases; junction bases outside the gene matches: 2. In germline, CDR1 is GTSNPN, CDR2 SVGIG (reference sequence). The CDR3 reads CAQGLAGGEQYF. CDR3 in DNA: TGTGCCCAGGGACTAGCGGGGGGCGAGCAGTACTTC.

The chain has TRBV5-1 and TRBJ1-2, with D hard to call. Trimming took off 5 bases at V and 4 bases at J, with 15 bases between the two ends. CDR1 and CDR2 (germline): SGHRS, YFSETQ. This CDR3 has 14 residues. CDR3 protein: CASRLPGAAYGYTF. CDR3 sequence (DNA): TGCGCCAGCAGATTGCCGGGAGCCGCCTATGGCTACACCTTC.

This chain uses TRBV30 with TRBJ1-1, with TRBD1 identical over 7 bases. The CDR3 length is 15 residues. The V gene's germline CDR1 is GTSNPN and CDR2 SVGIG (reference sequence). V shed 0 bases, J shed 5 bases, and the junction held 9 bases outside the gene matches. The CDR3 loop is CAWSVQGFPPTEAFF. The CDR3 bases are TGTGCCTGGAGTGTACAGGGGTTCCCTCCGACTGAAGCTTTCTTT.

This rearrangement joins TRBV2 to TRBJ1-1; D not resolved. Germline CDR1 reads SNHLY; CDR2 reads FYNNEI. The V end was cut by 7 bases, the J end by 6 bases, with 12 bases between. The CDR3 sequence is 12 residues long. In DNA form, the CDR3 reads TGTGCCAGCACCTACGATCCCCCTGAAGCTTTCTTT. This gives the protein CASTYDPPEAFF.

The rearrangement links TRBV28 to TRBJ2-7; D not resolved. The V gene's germline CDR1 is MDHEN and CDR2 SYDVKM. The CDR3 has 11 amino acids. The V and J ends lost 8 bases and 3 bases respectively, with 8 bases between them. CDR3 sequence: CASSEYYEQYF. CDR3 sequence (DNA): TGTGCCAGCTCAGAATACTACGAGCAGTACTTC.

The chain employs TRBV5-1 and TRBJ2-7; the match to TRBD2 covers 7 bases. J lost 7 bases, V lost 4 bases, and 8 bases had no gene match. CDR1 and CDR2 from the germline V gene are SGHRS and YFSETQ. The CDR3 extends over 13 amino acids. CDR3 nucleotides: TGCGCCAGCAGCGCACCCGTAGCGGGTGAGCAGTACTTC. Residues: CASSAPVAGEQYF.

The chain recombines TRBV6-5 with TRBJ1-3, with 8 positions matching TRBD1. Trimming took 6 bases from V and 4 from J; bases not matched to a gene: 5. Germline V gives CDR1 MNHEY, CDR2 SVGAGI. The CDR3 covers 14 residues. The CDR3 loop is CASRRQGKGNTIYF. For the CDR3, the DNA is TGTGCCAGCAGAAGACAGGGGAAAGGAAACACCATATATTTT.

This clone was counted a few times. V and J are TRBV7-9 and TRBJ1-3; the D gene is possibly TRBD1 (5 bases). V lost 0 bases and J 6 bases, leaving 12 bases between the germline ends. Germline CDR1 is SEHNR and CDR2 is FQNEAQ (reference sequence). The CDR3 extends over 15 amino acids. This chain's CDR3 is CASSLAQGSENTIYF. CDR3 DNA sequence: TGTGCCAGCAGCTTAGCGCAGGGTTCGGAAAACACCATATATTTT.

This clone was observed a single time. This chain uses TRBV5-1 with TRBJ2-2; 7 nucleotides line up with TRBD1. Germline loops: CDR1 SGHRS, CDR2 YFSETQ. The CDR3 loop spans 15 amino acids. V gave up 6 bases and J gave up 4 bases; unmatched junction bases: 9. The CDR3 region has the DNA TGCGCCAGCACCCAAGGGGGCGCCGGCACCGGGGAGCTGTTTTTT. Translating it yields CASTQGGAGTGELFF.

This clone has more than one count but fewer than ten. This chain connects TRBV28 to TRBJ1-5; a weak D match, TRBD1 (5 bases). This CDR3 spans 14 amino acids. The germline V gene encodes CDR1 MDHEN and CDR2 SYDVKM. V dropped 3 bases and J dropped 6 bases, with 12 bases sitting between them. CDR3 residues: CASSFLGLGQPQHF. In DNA, the CDR3 is TGTGCCAGCAGTTTCTTGGGGCTGGGTCAGCCCCAGCATTTT. Variable domain in full (rest from reference TRBV28 and TRBJ1-5): DVKVTQSSRYLVKRTGEKVFLECVQDMDHENMFWYRQDPGLGLRLIYFSYDVKMKEKGDIPEGYSVSREKKERFSLILESASTNQTSMYLCASSFLGLGQPQHFGDGTRLSIL.

The chain is built from TRBV2 and TRBJ2-3; 7 nucleotides line up with TRBD1. Germline trimming cut 8 bases from V and 0 bases from J; bases unmatched to any gene: 5. CDR1 SNHLY and CDR2 FYNNEI come from the germline V gene. This CDR3 comprises 14 residues. The chain's CDR3 is CASREGQSTDTQYF. The CDR3 region has the DNA TGTGCCAGCCGCGAGGGACAGAGCACAGATACGCAGTATTTT.

The rearrangement links TRBV15 to TRBJ2-7, with unresolved D. CDR3 size: 15 residues. CDR1 and CDR2 from the germline V gene are LNHNV and YYDKDF (reference sequence). V was cut by 0 bases and J by 2 bases, with 11 bases left in between. The CDR3 spells CATSREQQFTYEQYF. In nucleotides, the CDR3 is TGTGCCACCAGCAGAGAACAACAGTTTACCTACGAGCAGTACTTC.

The rearrangement uses TRBV5-1 and TRBJ1-4; 7 bases map to TRBD1. The CDR3 covers 15 residues. V lost 4 bases, J lost 2 bases, and 5 bases stayed unmatched. Germline V gene sequence: CDR1 SGHRS, CDR2 YFSETQ. The CDR3 loop is CASSDDRETNEKLFF. CDR3 bases: TGCGCCAGCAGCGATGACAGGGAGACTAATGAAAAACTGTTTTTT.